These T cell receptor beta chains were read from a single sample in a study of monozygotic twins with inflammatory bowel disease. From the 5' RACE reads, TCRdb lists one entry per CDR3 protein and no DNA. The sample data list around 450,000 distinct CDR3 sequences. The sequenced sample consisted of blood. The receptors here all came from a human donor with ulcerative colitis or Crohn's disease, or a healthy co-twin of an affected twin (not recorded which). Both conserved end residues are part of each CDR3.

j_gene: TRBJ1-6
v_gene: TRBV19
CDR3aa: CASNGGPNSPLHF

j_gene: TRBJ2-1
v_gene: TRBV4-2
CDR3aa: CASSQGREAVHNEQFF

j_gene: TRBJ2-1
v_gene: TRBV7-2
CDR3aa: CASSLAPPNEQFF

j_gene: TRBJ2-5
v_gene: TRBV20-1
CDR3aa: CSAYDRVQETQYF

j_gene: TRBJ2-3
v_gene: TRBV5-1
CDR3aa: CASSLGQGSGTDTQYF

j_gene: TRBJ2-1
v_gene: TRBV5-1
CDR3aa: CASTLAGGYNEQFF

j_gene: TRBJ2-4
v_gene: TRBV29-1
CDR3aa: CSVEETSYGIQYF

j_gene: TRBJ2-5
v_gene: TRBV12-3/TRBV12-4
CDR3aa: CASNLATQETQYF

j_gene: TRBJ2-7
v_gene: TRBV13
CDR3aa: CASRGRNPPYEQYF

j_gene: TRBJ1-6
v_gene: TRBV12-3/TRBV12-4
CDR3aa: CASSFRGTGNSPLHF